This TCR beta chain was captured by sequencing in a study of blood T cell repertoires in COVID-19. Across the whole study: Sites in the United States, Italy and Spain provided acute and convalescent COVID-19 samples. T cells, B-cell-depleted T cells, or PBMCs supplied cDNA or gDNA.

This CDR3 spans 15 amino acids. V gave up 7 bases and J gave up 3 bases, with 18 bases separating them. CDR1 and CDR2 from the germline V gene are MNHEY and SVGAGI. As processed by the authors: Amplification of reference gene primers provided the estimated nucleated cell counts. Profiling relied on immunoSEQ multiplex PCR, and the TCRdb table lists in-frame clones only, not all of them. Clone size and the V and J calls come from that table; the DNA yielded D and trimming. The sample has some 70,000 clones, 70% to 85% seen once; the top ten hold around 0.91%. The sequencing input was peripheral blood. The sequence was obtained from a woman in her seventies with acute or convalescent COVID-19. The rearrangement links TRBV6-5 to TRBJ1-2; D is unclear. Written as DNA, the CDR3 is TGTGCCAGCACCGCGGCCGGGGTGGGGTACTATGGCTACACCTTC. Its protein is CASTAAGVGYYGYTF.